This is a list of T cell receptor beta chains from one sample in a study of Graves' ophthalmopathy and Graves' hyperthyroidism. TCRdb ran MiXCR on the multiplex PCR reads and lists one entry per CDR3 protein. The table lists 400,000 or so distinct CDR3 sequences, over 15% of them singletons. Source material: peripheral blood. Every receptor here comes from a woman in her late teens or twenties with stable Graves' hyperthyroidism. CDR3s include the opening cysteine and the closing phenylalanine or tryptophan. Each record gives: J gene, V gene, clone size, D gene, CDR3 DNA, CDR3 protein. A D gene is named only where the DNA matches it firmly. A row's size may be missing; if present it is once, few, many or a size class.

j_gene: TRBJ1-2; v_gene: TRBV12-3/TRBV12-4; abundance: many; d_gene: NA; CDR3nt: TGTGCCAGCAGTTCGACCCGAGGACAGTCGGGCTACACCTTC; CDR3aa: CASSSTRGQSGYTF
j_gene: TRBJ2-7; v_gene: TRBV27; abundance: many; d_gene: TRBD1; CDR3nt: TGTGCCAGCAGTGGTCAGGGGACAGGGACCAAGCGTTCGAGGCGGTACTTC; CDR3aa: CASSGQGTGTKRSRRYF
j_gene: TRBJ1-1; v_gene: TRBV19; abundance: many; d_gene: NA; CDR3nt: TGTGCCAGTAGTATAACTTCAGGGAGGACTGAAGCTTTCTTT; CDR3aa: CASSITSGRTEAFF
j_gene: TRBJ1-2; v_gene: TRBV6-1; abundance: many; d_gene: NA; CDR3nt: TGTGCCAGCAGTGAGCCCCCCACAGGGTACTATGGCTACACCTTC; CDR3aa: CASSEPPTGYYGYTF
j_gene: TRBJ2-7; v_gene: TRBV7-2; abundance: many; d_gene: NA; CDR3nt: TGTGCCAGCAGCTTAGAACAGGGAGGCTACGAGCAGTACTTC; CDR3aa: CASSLEQGGYEQYF
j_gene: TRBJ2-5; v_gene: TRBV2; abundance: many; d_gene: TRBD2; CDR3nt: TGTGCCAGCGGGACTAGCGGGGGCCAAGAGACCCAGTACTTC; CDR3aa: CASGTSGGQETQYF
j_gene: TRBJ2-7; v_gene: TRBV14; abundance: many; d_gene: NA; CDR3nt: TGTGCCAGCAGCCAAGATGTGCGGATTCTCTACGAGCAGTACTTC; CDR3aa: CASSQDVRILYEQYF
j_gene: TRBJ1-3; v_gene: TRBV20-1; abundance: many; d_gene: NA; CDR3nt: TGCAGTGCTAGAGACCCTCTAGGAAACACCATATATTTT; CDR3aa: CSARDPLGNTIYF
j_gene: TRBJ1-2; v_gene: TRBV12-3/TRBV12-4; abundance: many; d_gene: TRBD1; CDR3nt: TGTGCCAGCAGGGCAATTGTAGGGACAGTCTATGGCTACACCTTC; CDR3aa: CASRAIVGTVYGYTF
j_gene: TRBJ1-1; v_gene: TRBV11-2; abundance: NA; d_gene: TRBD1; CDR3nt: TGTGCCAGCAGCGGATTACAGGGGTTGGCTGACACTGAAGCTTTCTTT; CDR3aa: CASSGLQGLADTEAFF
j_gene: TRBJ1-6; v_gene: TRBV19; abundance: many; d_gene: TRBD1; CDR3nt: TGTGCCAGTAGATCCAACAGGGGATATAGTTCACCCCTCCACTTT; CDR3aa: CASRSNRGYSSPLHF
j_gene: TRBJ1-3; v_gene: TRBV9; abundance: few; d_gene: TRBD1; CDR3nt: TGTGCCAGCAGCACCACGGGACAGGGGGGAAACACCATATATTTT; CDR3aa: CASSTTGQGGNTIYF
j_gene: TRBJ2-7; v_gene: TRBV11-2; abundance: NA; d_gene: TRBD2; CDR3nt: TGTGCCAGCAGCTTAGGAGCAGCGGGGGTCCTTTACGAGCAGTACTTC; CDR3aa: CASSLGAAGVLYEQYF
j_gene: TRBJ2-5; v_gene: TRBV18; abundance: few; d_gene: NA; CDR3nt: TGTGCCAGCTCACGAGAGGCCCAAGAGACCCAGTACTTC; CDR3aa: CASSREAQETQYF
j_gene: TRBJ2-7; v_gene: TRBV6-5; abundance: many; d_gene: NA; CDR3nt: TGTGCCAGCAGTTGGACAGCCGGCTACGAGCAGTACTTC; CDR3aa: CASSWTAGYEQYF
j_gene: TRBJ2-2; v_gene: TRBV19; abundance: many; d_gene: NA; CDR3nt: TGTGCCAGTAGTATTGCTCCGTGGGGGTCCGGGGAGCTGTTTTTT; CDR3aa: CASSIAPWGSGELFF
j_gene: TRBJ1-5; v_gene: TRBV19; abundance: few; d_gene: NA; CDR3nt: TGTGCCAGTAGTATAGCCGGGGGTAATCAGCCCCAGCATTTT; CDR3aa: CASSIAGGNQPQHF
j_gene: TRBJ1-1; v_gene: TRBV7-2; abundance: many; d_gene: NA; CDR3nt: TGTGCCAGCAGCTTAGGGCTACAGGGTTTGAACACTGAAGCTTTCTTT; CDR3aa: CASSLGLQGLNTEAFF
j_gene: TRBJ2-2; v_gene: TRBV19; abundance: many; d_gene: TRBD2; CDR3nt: TGTGCCAGTAACAGCGGGGGGCAGAACACCGGGGAGCTGTTTTTT; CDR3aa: CASNSGGQNTGELFF
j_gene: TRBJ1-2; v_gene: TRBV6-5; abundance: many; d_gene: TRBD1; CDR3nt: TGTGCCAGCAGTTGGAAAAGACAGGGGGCAGAGAATGGCTACACCTTC; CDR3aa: CASSWKRQGAENGYTF
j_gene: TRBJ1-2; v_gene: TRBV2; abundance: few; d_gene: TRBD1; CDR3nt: TGTGCCAGCAGTGGACAGGGTAGGGGAGTCTATGGCTACACCTTC; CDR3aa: CASSGQGRGVYGYTF
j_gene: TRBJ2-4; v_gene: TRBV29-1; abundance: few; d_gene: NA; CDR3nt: TGCAGCGCCTGGGGGGATTCTTTCGCGCTGGCCAAAAACATTCAGTACTTC; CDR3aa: CSAWGDSFALAKNIQYF
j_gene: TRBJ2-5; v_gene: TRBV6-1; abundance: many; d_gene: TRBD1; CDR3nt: TGTGCCAGCAGTGGTTACAGGGGGCGCGAGACCCAGTACTTC; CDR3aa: CASSGYRGRETQYF
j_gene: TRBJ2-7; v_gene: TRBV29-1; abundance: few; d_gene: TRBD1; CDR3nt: TGCAGCGTTTACCCCGGACAGGGGGGGGGCTCCTACGAGCAGTACTTC; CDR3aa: CSVYPGQGGGSYEQYF
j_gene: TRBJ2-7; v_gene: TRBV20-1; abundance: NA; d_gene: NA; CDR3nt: TGCAGTGCTAGAGCTCGTGGGGGATTAAAGCAGTACTTC; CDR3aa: CSARARGGLKQYF
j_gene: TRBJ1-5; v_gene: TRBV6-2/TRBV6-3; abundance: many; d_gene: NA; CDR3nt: TGTGCCAGCAGTTACTCGTCCGGACAGTCCCTCGGCAATCAGCCCCAGCATTTT; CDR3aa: CASSYSSGQSLGNQPQHF
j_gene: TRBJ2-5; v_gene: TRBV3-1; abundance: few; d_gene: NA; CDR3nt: TGTGCCAGCAGCCGGAATCCGCGACTAGAAAAAGAGACCCAGTACTTC; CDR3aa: CASSRNPRLEKETQYF
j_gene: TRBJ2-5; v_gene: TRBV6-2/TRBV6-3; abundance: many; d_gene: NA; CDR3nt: TGTGCCAGCAGTTACTACAGGGTCGAGACCCAGTACTTC; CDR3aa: CASSYYRVETQYF
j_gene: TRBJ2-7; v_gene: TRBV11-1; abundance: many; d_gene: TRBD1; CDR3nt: TGTGCCAGCAGCTTGACAGGGGATAGCTACGAGCAGTACTTC; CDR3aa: CASSLTGDSYEQYF
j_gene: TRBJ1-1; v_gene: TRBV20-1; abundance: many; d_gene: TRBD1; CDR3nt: TGCAGTGCTAGGGACAGGGGGTTCCACACTGAAGCTTTCTTT; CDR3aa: CSARDRGFHTEAFF
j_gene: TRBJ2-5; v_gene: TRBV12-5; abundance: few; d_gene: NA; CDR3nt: TGTGCTAGTGGTTTTGGGGGGGGGGCCGAGACCCAGTACTTC; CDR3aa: CASGFGGGAETQYF
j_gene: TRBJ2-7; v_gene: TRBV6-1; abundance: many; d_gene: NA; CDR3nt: TGTGCCAGCAGTGAAGACAGGGCCTACGAGCAGTACTTC; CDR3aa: CASSEDRAYEQYF
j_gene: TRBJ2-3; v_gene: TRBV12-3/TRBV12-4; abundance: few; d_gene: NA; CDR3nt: TGTGCCAGCAGTTCCTGGGGGCAATATACGCAGTATTTT; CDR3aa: CASSSWGQYTQYF
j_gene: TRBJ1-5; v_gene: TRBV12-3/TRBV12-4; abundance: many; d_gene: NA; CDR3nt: TGTGCCAGCAGTTTAAAGGCTGGCACTCAACAGCCCCAGCATTTT; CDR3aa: CASSLKAGTQQPQHF
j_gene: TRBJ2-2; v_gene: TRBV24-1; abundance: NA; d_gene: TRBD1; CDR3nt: TGTGCCACCAGTGAAAGGACAGGGGCGAACACCGGGGAGCTGTTTTTT; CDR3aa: CATSERTGANTGELFF
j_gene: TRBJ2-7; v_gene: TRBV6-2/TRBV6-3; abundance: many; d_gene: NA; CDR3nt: TGTGCCAGCACCAACCCCTCAGATTCCTACGAGCAGTACTTC; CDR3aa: CASTNPSDSYEQYF
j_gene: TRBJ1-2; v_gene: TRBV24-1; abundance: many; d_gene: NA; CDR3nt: TGTGCCACCAGTGATCTAAACGACGGGACTTATGGCTACACCTTC; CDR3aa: CATSDLNDGTYGYTF
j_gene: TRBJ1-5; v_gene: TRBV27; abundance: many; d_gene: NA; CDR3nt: TGTGCCAGCAGTACAGGATCAGGTCAGCCCCAGCATTTT; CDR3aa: CASSTGSGQPQHF
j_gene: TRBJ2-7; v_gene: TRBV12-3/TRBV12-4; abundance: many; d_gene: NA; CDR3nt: TGTGCCAGCAGTCAGGGGTCGATAACCGAGCAGTACTTC; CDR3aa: CASSQGSITEQYF
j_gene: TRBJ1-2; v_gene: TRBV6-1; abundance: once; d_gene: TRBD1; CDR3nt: TGTGCCAGCAGTGTCGGGACAGGCCTTCGGAGCTACACCTTC; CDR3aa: CASSVGTGLRSYTF
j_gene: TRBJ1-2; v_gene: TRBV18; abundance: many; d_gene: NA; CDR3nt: TGTGCCAGCTCACCACCGGCAGGGTTTAAGAGCTACACCTTC; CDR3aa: CASSPPAGFKSYTF
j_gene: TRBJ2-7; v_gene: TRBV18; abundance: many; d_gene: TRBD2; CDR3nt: TGTGCCAGCTCACCGCCGACTAGCCGAAGCTCCTACGAGCAGTACTTC; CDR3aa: CASSPPTSRSSYEQYF
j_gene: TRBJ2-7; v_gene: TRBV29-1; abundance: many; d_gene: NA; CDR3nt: TGCAGCGTTGCAGGGCAGGGCAGACAGTACGAGCAGTACTTC; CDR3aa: CSVAGQGRQYEQYF
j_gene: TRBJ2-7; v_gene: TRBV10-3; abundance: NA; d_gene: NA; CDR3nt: TGTGCCACCAGCTCTGACAGTTTGTCCTACGAGCAGTACTTC; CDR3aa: CATSSDSLSYEQYF
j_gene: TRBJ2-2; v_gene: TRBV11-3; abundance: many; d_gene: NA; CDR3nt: TGTGCCAGCAGCTTATTACCCACCGGGGAGCTGTTTTTT; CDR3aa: CASSLLPTGELFF
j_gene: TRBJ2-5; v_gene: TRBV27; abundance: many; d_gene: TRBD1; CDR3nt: TGTGCCAGCAGTTCTTACCGGGACAGGGTACAAGAGACCCAGTACTTC; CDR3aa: CASSSYRDRVQETQYF
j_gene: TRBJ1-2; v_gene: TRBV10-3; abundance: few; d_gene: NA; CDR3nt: TGTGCCATCAGTCGAACCGGGACGTCAACAAACTATGGCTACACCTTC; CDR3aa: CAISRTGTSTNYGYTF
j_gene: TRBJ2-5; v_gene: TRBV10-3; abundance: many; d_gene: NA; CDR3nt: TGTGCCATCAGCCAAGAGACCCAGTACTTC; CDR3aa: CAISQETQYF
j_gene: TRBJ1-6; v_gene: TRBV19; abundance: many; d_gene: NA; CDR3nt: TGTGCCAGTAGTATAGATGGAAGAGGATATAATTCACCCCTCCACTTT; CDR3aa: CASSIDGRGYNSPLHF
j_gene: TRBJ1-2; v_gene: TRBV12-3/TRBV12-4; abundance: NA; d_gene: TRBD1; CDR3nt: TGTGCCAGCAGTGAAACCGGGACAGGGGGCTTCTATGGCTACACCTTC; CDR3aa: CASSETGTGGFYGYTF
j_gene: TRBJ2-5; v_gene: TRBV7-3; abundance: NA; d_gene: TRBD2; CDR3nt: TGTGCCAGCAGCCCGGGGAGCGGGGGGCCCCAAGAGACCCAGTACTTC; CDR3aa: CASSPGSGGPQETQYF
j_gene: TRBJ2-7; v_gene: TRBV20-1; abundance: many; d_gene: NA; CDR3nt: TGCAGTGCCCCTAAAGCCCTTTCGGACGAGCAGTACTTC; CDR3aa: CSAPKALSDEQYF
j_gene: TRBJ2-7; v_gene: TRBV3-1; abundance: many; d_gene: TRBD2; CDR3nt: TGTGCCAGCAGCCAAGCCGGACGCGGGGGCTACGAGCAGTACTTC; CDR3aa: CASSQAGRGGYEQYF